This T cell receptor (beta chain) was observed in a study of CD8 T cells in Susac syndrome. The study, taken as a whole, reports: Individuals included in the TCR sequencing and HLA analysis were acknowledged by the study to be relatively few in number.

Germline trimming cut 1 base from V and 4 bases from J; bases unmatched to any gene: 6. Germline assignment: CDR1 DFQATT and CDR2 SNEGSKA (reference sequence). The CDR3 runs to 14 residues. Negative isolation yielded CD8+ and CD4+ T cells; FACS enriched TEMRA cells. This clonotype was recorded only once. As yet, its antigen is unknown. An amount of RNA that ranged from about 0.45 to 1 ug was reverse transcribed with random hexamers. By means of immunoSEQ multiplex PCR, TCR beta CDR3 spanning 54 Vbeta and 13 Jbeta underwent amplification. Each CDR3 protein gets one entry after TCRdb re-called the immunoSEQ multiplex PCR reads with MiXCR. The repertoire has some 300,000 distinct CDR3 sequences, around nine tenths of them found once; the top ten carry around 0.18%.

V usage is TRBV20-1 and J usage is TRBJ2-5; TRBD2 matches at 7 bases. The material sequenced was CD8+ T cells from PBMCs. The source is a human donor with multiple sclerosis. CDR3 sequence: CSARVIGRGETQYF. The DNA for the CDR3 is TGCAGTGCTAGAGTGATAGGGAGGGGAGAGACCCAGTACTTC.